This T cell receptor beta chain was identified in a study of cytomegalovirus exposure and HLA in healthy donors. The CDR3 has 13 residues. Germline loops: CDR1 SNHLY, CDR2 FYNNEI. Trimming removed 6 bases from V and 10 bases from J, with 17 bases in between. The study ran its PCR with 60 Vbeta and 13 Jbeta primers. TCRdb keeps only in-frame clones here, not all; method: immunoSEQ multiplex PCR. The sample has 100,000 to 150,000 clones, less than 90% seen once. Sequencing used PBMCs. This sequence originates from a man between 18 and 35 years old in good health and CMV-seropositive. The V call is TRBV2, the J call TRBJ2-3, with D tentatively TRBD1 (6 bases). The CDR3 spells CASSPNTGTAQYF. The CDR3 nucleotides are TGTGCCAGCAGCCCCAACACAGGGACGGCGCAGTATTTT.